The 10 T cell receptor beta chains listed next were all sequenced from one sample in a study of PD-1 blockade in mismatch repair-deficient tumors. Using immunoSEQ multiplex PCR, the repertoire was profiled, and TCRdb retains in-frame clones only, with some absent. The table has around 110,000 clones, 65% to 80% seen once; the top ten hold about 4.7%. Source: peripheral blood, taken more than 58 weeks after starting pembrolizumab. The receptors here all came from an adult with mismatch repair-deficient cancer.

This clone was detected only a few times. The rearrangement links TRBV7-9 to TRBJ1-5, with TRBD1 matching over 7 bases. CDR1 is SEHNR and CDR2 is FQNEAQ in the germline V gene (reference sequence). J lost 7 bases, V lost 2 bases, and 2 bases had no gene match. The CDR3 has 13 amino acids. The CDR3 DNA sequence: TGTGCCAGCAGCTTAACAGGGGAACAGCCCCAGCATTTT. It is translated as CASSLTGEQPQHF.

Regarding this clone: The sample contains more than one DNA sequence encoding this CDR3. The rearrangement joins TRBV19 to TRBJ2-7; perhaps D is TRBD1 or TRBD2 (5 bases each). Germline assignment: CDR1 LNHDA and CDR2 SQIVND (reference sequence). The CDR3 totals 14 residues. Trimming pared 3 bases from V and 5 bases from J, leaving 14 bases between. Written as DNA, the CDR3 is TGTGCCAGTAGTATTGTTGCAGGGCGGGACGAGCAGTACTTC. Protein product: CASSIVAGRDEQYF.

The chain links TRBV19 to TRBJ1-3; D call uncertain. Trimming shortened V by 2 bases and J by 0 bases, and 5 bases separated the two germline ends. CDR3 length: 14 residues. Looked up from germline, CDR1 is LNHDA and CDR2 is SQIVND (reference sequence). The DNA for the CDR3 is TGTGCCAGTAGTATACAAAGCTCTGGAAACACCATATATTTT. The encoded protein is CASSIQSSGNTIYF.

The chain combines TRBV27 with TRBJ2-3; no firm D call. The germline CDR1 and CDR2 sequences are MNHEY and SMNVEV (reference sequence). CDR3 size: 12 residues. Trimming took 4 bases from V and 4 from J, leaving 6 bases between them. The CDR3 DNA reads TGTGCCAGCAGTTCGACGGCAGATACGCAGTATTTT. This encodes CASSSTADTQYF.

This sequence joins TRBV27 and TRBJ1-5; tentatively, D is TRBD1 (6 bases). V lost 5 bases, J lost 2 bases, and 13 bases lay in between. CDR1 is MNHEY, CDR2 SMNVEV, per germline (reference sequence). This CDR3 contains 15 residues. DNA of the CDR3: TGTGCCAGCAGTAAACAGGGAAATGGCAATCAGCCCCAGCATTTT. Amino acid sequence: CASSKQGNGNQPQHF.

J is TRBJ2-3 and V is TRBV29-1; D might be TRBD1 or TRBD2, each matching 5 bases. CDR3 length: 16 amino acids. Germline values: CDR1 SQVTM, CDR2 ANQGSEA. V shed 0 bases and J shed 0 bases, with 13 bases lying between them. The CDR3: CSVEDPGTFSTDTQYF. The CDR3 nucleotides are TGCAGCGTTGAAGATCCGGGGACCTTTAGCACAGATACGCAGTATTTT.

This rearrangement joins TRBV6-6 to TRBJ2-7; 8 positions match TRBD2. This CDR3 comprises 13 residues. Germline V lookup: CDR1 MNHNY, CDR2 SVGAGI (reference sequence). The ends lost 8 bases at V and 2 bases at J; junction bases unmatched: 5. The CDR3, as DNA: TGTGCCAGCCAGAGCGGGGGAGCCTACGAGCAGTACTTC. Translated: CASQSGGAYEQYF.

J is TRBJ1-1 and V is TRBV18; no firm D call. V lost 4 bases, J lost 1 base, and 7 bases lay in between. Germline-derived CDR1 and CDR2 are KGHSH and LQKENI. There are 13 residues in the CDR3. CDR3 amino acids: CASSQDTNTEAFF. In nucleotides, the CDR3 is TGTGCCAGCTCACAAGACACGAACACTGAAGCTTTCTTT.

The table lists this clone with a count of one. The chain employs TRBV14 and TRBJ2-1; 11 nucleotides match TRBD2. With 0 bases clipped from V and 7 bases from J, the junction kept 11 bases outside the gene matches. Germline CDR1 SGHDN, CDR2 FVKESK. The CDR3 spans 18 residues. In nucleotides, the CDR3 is TGTGCCAGCAGCCAAGATCTAGTAGCGGGAGGGCCTGGTAATGAGCAGTTCTTC. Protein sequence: CASSQDLVAGGPGNEQFF.

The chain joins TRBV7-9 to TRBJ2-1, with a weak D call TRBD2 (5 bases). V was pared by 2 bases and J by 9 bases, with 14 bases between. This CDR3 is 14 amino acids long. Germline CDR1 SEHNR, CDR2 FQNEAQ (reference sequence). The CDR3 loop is CASSLPFVGSEQFF. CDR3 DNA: TGTGCCAGCAGCTTACCCTTCGTGGGGAGTGAGCAGTTCTTC.